These T cell receptor beta chains were read from a single sample in a study of monozygotic twins with inflammatory bowel disease. TCRdb reprocessed the 5' RACE reads and reports one entry per CDR3 protein, with no DNA. The sample table includes roughly 150,000 distinct CDR3 sequences. Input material: blood. The receptors stem from a human donor with ulcerative colitis or Crohn's disease, or a healthy co-twin of an affected twin (not recorded which). Each CDR3 is given with its conserved first and last residue.

J,V,CDR3
TRBJ2-1,TRBV7-3,CASSLNGGTARNEQFF
TRBJ2-2,TRBV28,CASSPSGLAGEVGELFF
TRBJ2-7,TRBV20-1,CSARDLGGSYHEQYF
TRBJ1-4,TRBV5-1,CASSLLGEKLFF
TRBJ1-1,TRBV7-3,CASSFTAGGTEAFF
TRBJ2-3,TRBV5-1,CASSLPLAGGGTDTQYF
TRBJ1-6,TRBV7-2,CASSLVATSGSPLHF
TRBJ1-2,TRBV12-3/TRBV12-4,CASSPGTGGRGYTF
TRBJ2-2,TRBV6-1,CASSKTPGILAGVDTGELFF
TRBJ2-1,TRBV11-3,CASSPRQGDDEQFF
TRBJ2-7,TRBV19,CASSIFPGASYEQYF
TRBJ2-3,TRBV10-3,CAISESSDTQYF
TRBJ2-1,TRBV20-1,CSATPGLEDNEQFF
TRBJ2-1,TRBV20-1,CSAIETGGRAYNEQFF
TRBJ2-1,TRBV14,CASSIGTSAYNEQFF
TRBJ2-1,TRBV11-3,CASSSAAPSRQFF
TRBJ2-4,TRBV20-1,CSARRVSGRRGAKNIQYF
TRBJ2-3,TRBV27,CASSPSGRRSTDTQYF
TRBJ1-5,TRBV5-1,CASSLDGGLSNQPQHF
TRBJ1-1,TRBV20-1,CSARVGSNTEAFF
TRBJ1-5,TRBV24-1,CATGDRWGQPQHF
TRBJ1-1,TRBV7-2,CASSLGRQGSAFF
TRBJ2-3,TRBV30,CAWMGRDMDTQYF
TRBJ1-1,TRBV12-3/TRBV12-4,CASSNRGPANTEAFF
TRBJ1-2,TRBV7-6,CASSLGTGGAQNYGYTF